This entry concerns a single TCR beta chain. Its antigen is currently unknown. This sample is part of a study of T cell responses to AZD1222 COVID-19 vaccine. Germline CDR1 and CDR2: KGHSH and LQKENI. The CDR3 covers 16 residues. V lost 3 bases to trimming and J lost 1 base, with 12 bases between them. This table comes from immunoSEQ multiplex PCR, and its TCRdb copy is limited to in-frame clones, with some not included. The table lists about 160,000 clones, approximately 92% of them singletons, with about 3.3% in the top ten. General study findings and limits: Along spike, vaccine-associated CD4 TCRs were found throughout, with dominance at 160-218 and 743-854. Donors in the cohort were predominantly white British and more often female, and clonal diversity was possibly underestimated.

J is TRBJ2-2 and V is TRBV18; the D gene could be TRBD1 or TRBD2 (6 bases each). The material was peripheral blood, obtained 28 days after the second AZD1222 dose. The origin of this receptor is an adult who received the AZD1222 COVID-19 vaccine. CDR3 in amino acids: CASSPPGAGNTGELFF. In DNA, the CDR3 is TGTGCCAGCTCACCCCCGGGGGCCGGGAACACCGGGGAGCTGTTTTTT.